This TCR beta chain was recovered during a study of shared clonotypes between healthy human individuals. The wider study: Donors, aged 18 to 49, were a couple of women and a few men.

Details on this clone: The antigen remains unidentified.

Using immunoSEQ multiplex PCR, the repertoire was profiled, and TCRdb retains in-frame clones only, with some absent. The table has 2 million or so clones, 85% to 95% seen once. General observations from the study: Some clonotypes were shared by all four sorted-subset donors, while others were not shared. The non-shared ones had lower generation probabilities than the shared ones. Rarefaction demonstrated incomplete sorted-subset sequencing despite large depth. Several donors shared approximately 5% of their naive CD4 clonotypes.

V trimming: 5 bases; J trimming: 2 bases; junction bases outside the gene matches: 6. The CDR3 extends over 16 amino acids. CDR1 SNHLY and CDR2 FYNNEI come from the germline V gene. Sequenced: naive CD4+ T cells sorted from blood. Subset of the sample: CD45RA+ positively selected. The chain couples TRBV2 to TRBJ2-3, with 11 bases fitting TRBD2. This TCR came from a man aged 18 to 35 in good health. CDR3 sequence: CASSYLAGGNTDTQYF. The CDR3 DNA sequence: TGTGCCAGCAGTTACCTAGCGGGGGGCAACACAGATACGCAGTATTTT.